This is a list of T cell receptor beta chains from one sample in a study of blood T cell repertoires in COVID-19. Using immunoSEQ multiplex PCR, the repertoire was profiled, and TCRdb retains in-frame clones only, with some absent. Among roughly 63,000 clones listed, over 75% were seen once. The specimen was peripheral blood. Source of these receptors: a human donor in a cohort sampled during active COVID-19. The CDR3 runs from the conserved cysteine through the conserved F or W.

J | V | CDR3
TRBJ2-1 | TRBV29-1 | CSVEQVWNGRGYNEQFF
TRBJ2-7 | TRBV10-2 | CASSELPDSSYEQYF
TRBJ2-1 | TRBV2 | CASSSRTRRAYNEQFF
TRBJ1-1 | TRBV2 | CASSDRAGTEAFF
TRBJ2-2 | TRBV18 | CASSPNRGRSNTGELFF
TRBJ2-1 | TRBV7-2 | CASSLIGGNEQFF
TRBJ2-2 | TRBV9 | CASSHDWGQGTGELFF
TRBJ2-3 | TRBV30 | CAWTRGRGASTDTQYF
TRBJ1-6 | TRBV2 | CASSSPQGANSPLHF
TRBJ1-6 | TRBV5-8 | CASSFRGDNSPLHF
TRBJ2-6 | TRBV6-5 | CASSYHGSGANVLTF
TRBJ2-1 | TRBV11-1 | CAVRLAGGGVGNEQFF
TRBJ2-7 | TRBV7-2 | CASSLSGQATYEQYF
TRBJ2-6 | TRBV3-1/TRBV3-2 | CASSQRPGSSSGANVLTF
TRBJ2-1 | TRBV24-1 | CATSDFPGQGNGEQFF
TRBJ1-1 | TRBV28 | CASIDSTNTEAFF
TRBJ2-7 | TRBV19 | CASSIPGNIEQYF
TRBJ1-1 | TRBV6-1 | CASSETVAGNTEAFF
TRBJ1-2 | TRBV28 | CASSPDRGNYGYTF
TRBJ2-1 | TRBV9 | CASSVRREGHNEQFF
TRBJ2-1 | TRBV11-2 | CASSRQGNEQFF
TRBJ2-3 | TRBV5-1 | CASSLGTSGGFRDTQYF
TRBJ1-6 | TRBV5-4 | CASSLGQGLGSPLHF